This T cell receptor beta chain was sequenced for a study of T-cell memory formation after mild COVID-19. Study in general: TCR clusters were mostly donor specific.

A few counts support this clonotype. Antigen unknown. TCRdb analysed the 5' RACE reads with MiXCR anew, one entry per CDR3 protein. The table shows approximately 400,000 distinct CDR3 sequences, with about a sixth occurring only once. The germline V gene encodes CDR1 SGHTA and CDR2 FQGNSA. The CDR3 runs 13 residues. The ends were cut back, 4 bases at V and 9 bases at J, with 13 bases in the middle. General study points: Cross-reactive memory apparently joined, as some responding clones appeared in pre-infection memory.

The sample taken for sequencing was PBMCs or a T cell subset sorted from them (not recorded which). The sequence was obtained from a man younger than 30 who had mild COVID-19 (a few samples of this study predate the infection). Cell type and time point are not known. J is TRBJ2-1 and V is TRBV7-2; D remains unclear. CDR3 DNA sequence: TGTGCCAGCAGCTCAGCGCTTAGTGGTGAGCAGTTCTTC. Residues: CASSSALSGEQFF.